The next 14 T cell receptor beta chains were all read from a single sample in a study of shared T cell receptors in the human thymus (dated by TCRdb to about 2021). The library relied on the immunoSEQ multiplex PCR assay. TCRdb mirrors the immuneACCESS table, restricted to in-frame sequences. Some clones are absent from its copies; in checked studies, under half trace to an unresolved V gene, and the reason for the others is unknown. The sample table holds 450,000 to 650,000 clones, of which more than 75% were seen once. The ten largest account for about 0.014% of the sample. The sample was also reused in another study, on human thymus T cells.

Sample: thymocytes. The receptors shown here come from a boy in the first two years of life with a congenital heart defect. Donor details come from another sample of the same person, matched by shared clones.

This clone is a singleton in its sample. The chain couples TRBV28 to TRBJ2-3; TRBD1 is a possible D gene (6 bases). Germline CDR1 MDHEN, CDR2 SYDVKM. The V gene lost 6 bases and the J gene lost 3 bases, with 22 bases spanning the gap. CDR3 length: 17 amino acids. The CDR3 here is CASSRNDQGNNTDTQYF. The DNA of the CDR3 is TGTGCCAGCAGCCGGAACGATCAGGGGAATAATACAGATACGCAGTATTTT.

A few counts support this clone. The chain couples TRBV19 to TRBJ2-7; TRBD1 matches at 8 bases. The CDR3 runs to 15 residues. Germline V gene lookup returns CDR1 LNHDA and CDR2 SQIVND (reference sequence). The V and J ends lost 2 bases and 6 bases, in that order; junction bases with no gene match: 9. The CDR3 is CASSIRWQGAGEQYF. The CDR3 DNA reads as TGTGCCAGTAGTATACGCTGGCAGGGGGCAGGCGAGCAGTACTTC. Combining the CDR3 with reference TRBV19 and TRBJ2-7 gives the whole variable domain DGGITQSPKYLFRKEGQNVTLSCEQNLNHDAMYWYRQDPGQGLRLIYYSQIVNDFQKGDIAEGYSVSREKKESFPLTVTSAQKNPTAFYLCASSIRWQGAGEQYFGPGTRLTVT.

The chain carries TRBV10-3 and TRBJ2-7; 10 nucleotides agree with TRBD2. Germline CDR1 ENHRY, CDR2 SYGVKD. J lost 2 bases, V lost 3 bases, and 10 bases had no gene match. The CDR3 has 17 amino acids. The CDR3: CAISDPGLADSTYEQYF. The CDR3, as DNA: TGTGCCATCAGTGACCCTGGACTAGCGGACTCGACCTACGAGCAGTACTTC.

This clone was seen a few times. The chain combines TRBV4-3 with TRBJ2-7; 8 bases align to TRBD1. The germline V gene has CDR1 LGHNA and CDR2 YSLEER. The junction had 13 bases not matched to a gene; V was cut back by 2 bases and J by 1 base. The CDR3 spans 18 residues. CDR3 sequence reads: CASSQKAPDREKSYEQYF. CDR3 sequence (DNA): TGCGCCAGCAGCCAAAAGGCTCCGGACAGGGAGAAATCCTACGAGCAGTACTTC.

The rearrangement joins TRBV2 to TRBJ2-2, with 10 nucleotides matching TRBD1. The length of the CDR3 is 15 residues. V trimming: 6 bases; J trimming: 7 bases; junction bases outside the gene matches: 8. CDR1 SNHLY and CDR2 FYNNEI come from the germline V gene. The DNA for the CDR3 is TGTGCCAGCAGGACCTCCGGGACAGGGGACGGGGAGCTGTTTTTT. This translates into CASRTSGTGDGELFF.

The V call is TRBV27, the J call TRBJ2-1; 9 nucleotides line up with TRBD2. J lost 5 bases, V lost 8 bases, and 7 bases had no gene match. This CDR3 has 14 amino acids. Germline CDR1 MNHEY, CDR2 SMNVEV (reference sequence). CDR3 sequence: CASWETSGNNEQFF. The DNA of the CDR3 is TGTGCCAGCTGGGAGACTAGCGGTAACAATGAGCAGTTCTTC.

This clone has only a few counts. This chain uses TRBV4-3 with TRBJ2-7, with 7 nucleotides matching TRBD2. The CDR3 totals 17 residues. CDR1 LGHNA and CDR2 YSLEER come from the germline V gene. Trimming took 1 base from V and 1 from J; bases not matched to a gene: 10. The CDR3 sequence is CASSQVSQGEGSYEQYF. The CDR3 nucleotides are TGCGCCAGCAGCCAAGTCTCCCAAGGGGAGGGATCCTACGAGCAGTACTTC.

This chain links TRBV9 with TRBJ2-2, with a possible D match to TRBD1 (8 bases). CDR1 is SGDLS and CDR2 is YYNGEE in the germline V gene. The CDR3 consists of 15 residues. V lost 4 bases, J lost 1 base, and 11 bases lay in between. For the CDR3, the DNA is TGTGCCAGCAGCAACAGGGGGGGGAACACCGGGGAGCTGTTTTTT. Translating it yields CASSNRGGNTGELFF.

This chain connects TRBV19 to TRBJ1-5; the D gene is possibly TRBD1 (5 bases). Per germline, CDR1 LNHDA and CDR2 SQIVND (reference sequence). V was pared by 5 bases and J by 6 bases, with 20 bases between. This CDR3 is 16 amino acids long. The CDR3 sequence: CASSSGIRRVGQPQHF. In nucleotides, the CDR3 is TGTGCCAGTAGTTCAGGGATCAGGAGAGTTGGTCAGCCCCAGCATTTT.

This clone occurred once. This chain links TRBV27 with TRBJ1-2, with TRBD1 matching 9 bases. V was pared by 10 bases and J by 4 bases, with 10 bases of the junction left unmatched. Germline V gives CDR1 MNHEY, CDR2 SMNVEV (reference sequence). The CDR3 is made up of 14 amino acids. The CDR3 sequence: CATLGTGPFYGYTF. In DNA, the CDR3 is TGTGCCACCCTCGGGACAGGGCCTTTCTATGGCTACACCTTC.

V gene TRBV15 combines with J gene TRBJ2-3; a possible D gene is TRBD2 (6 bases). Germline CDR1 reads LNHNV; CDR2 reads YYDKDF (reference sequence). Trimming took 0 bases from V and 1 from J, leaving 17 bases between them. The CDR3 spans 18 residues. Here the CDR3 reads CATSRDLGGPLRTDTQYF. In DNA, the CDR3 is TGTGCCACCAGCAGAGACCTCGGAGGGCCCTTACGCACAGATACGCAGTATTTT.

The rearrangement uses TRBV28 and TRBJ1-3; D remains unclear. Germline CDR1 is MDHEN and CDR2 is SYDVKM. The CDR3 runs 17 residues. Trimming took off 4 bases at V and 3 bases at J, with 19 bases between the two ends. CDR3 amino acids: CASSSTITRLVGNTIYF. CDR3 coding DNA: TGTGCCAGCAGTTCGACAATCACCAGGCTCGTTGGAAACACCATATATTTT.

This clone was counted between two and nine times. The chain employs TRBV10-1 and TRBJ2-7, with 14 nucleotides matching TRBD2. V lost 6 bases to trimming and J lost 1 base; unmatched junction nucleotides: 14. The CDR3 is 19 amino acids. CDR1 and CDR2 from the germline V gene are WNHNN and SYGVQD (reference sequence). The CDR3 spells CASRRTGTSGRHLSYEQYF. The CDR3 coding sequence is TGCGCCAGCAGGCGCACCGGGACTAGCGGGAGACATCTATCCTACGAGCAGTACTTC.

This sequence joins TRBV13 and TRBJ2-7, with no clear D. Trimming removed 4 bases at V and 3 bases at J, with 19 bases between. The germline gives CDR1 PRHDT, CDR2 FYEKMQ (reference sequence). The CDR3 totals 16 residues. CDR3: CASSSLLHRGYYEQYF. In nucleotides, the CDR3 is TGTGCCAGCAGCTCCTTGTTACACCGCGGCTACTACGAGCAGTACTTC.